This T cell receptor (beta chain) was documented in a study of siplizumab effects on memory and regulatory T cells. Libraries were prepared by immunoSEQ multiplex PCR; TCRdb keeps only in-frame clonotypes and omits some of them. The sample shows 100,000 or so clones, around 95% of them seen only once. To note about this clone: The target antigen is unknown.

Overall study findings and caveats: The authors could not assign a naive or memory phenotype to roughly 75-95% of proliferating CD4+ or CD8+ clones.

CDR1 MNHEY and CDR2 SVGAGI come from the germline V gene. V gave up 6 bases and J gave up 5 bases, with 13 bases separating them. The CDR3 sequence is 13 residues long. Material: non-Treg CD4+ T cells sorted from blood. The V call is TRBV6-5, the J call TRBJ1-2; D may be TRBD1 (6 bases). This TCR derives from a human donor in good health. The chain's CDR3 is CASRGQTGYGYTF. For the CDR3, the DNA is TGTGCCAGCAGGGGACAAACAGGGTATGGCTACACCTTC.